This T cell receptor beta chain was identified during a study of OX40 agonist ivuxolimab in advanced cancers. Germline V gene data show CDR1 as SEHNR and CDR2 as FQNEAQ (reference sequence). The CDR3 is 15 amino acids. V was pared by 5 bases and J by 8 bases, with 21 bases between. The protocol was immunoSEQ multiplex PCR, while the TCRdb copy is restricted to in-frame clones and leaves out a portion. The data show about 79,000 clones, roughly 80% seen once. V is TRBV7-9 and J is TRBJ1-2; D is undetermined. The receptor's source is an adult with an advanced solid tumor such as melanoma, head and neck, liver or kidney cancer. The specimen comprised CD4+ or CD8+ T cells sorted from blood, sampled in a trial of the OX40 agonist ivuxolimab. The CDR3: CASSRTPAKDRGYTF. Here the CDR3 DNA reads TGTGCCAGCAGCCGCACCCCCGCGAAAGATAGAGGCTACACCTTC. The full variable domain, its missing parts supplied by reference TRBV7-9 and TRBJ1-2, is DTGVSQNPRHKITKRGQNVTFRCDPISEHNRLYWYRQTLGQGPEFLTYFQNEAQLEKSRLLSDRFSAERPKGSFSTLEIQRTEQGDSAMYLCASSRTPAKDRGYTFGSGTRLTVV.